This TCR beta chain emerged from a study of blood T cells in healthy people across ages. This clonotype was seen a few times. Combining a sample-barcoded 5' primer with a J-beta primer mix, a second PCR ran for 7 to 11 cycles. TCRdb redid the calling of the 5' RACE reads with MiXCR, one entry per CDR3 protein. The profile shows 750,000 to 950,000 distinct CDR3 sequences, roughly 25% of them singletons. Per germline, CDR1 SGHAT and CDR2 FQNNGV. The CDR3 totals 14 residues. The V end was cut by 4 bases, the J end by 4 bases, with 13 bases between. Another study also made use of these data, one on T cells of mothers and their children.

This TCR came from a boy aged 10-17 years in good health. The material sequenced was blood. The J gene is TRBJ1-1, the V gene TRBV11-2, with D unresolved. The CDR3 reads CASSSPRAGTEAFF. The DNA for the CDR3 is TGTGCCAGCAGCTCGCCAAGGGCAGGCACTGAAGCTTTCTTT.